The T cell receptor beta chain under discussion was sequenced for a study of T cells in Graves' hyperthyroidism and ophthalmopathy. Study observations and caveats: A model built on 13 V-J features separated ophthalmopathy from stable hyperthyroidism.

Graves' hyperthyroidism without ophthalmopathy progression within 18 months was termed stable. This CDR3 contains 15 residues. After removal of 1 base from V and 9 bases from J, the junction contained 6 bases not matched to a gene. What was amplified from RNA transcripts were TCR beta CDR3 regions. TCR CDR3 regions were first amplified by RT-PCR with HTBI primers. TCRdb reprocessed the multiplex PCR reads via MiXCR and lists one record per CDR3 protein. The sample contains fewer than 550,000 distinct CDR3 sequences, approximately 14% of which appear only once. This clonotype was seen repeatedly, ten times or more. No antigen is known for it.

The chain employs TRBV12-3 or TRBV12-4 and TRBJ2-1; 10 bases line up with TRBD1. Source material: blood. The TCR was taken from a woman younger than 30 with Graves' hyperthyroidism. CDR3 sequence reads: CASSLGTGGVGEQFF. DNA for the CDR3: TGTGCCAGCAGTTTAGGGACAGGGGGTGTGGGTGAGCAGTTCTTC.